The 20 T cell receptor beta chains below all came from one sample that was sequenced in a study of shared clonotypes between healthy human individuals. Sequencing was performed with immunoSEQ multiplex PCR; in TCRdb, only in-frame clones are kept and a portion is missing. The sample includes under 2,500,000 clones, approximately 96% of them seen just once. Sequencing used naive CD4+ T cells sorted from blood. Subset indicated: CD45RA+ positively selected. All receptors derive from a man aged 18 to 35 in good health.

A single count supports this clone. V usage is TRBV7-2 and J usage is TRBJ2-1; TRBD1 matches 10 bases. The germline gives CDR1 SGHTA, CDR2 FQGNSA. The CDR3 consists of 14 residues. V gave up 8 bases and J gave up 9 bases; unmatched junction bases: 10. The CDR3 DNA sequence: TGTGCCAGCCTTTTCGACAGGGGGCTCGGTGAGCAGTTCTTC. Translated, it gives CASLFDRGLGEQFF.

CDR3 coding DNA: TGTGCCTGGAGACGGGGGGCGTTGGAGACCCAGTACTTC. It encodes CAWRRGALETQYF. The J gene is TRBJ2-5, the V gene TRBV30, with D tentatively TRBD2 (7 bases). Germline V gene sequence: CDR1 GTSNPN, CDR2 SVGIG (reference sequence). This CDR3 is 13 amino acids long. Trimming removed 3 bases from V and 5 bases from J, with 13 bases in between.

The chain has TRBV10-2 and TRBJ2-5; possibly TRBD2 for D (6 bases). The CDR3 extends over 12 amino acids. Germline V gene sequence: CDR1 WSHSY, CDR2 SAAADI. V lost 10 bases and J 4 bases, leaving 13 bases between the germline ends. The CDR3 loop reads CATSTSAETQYF. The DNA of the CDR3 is TGCGCCACTTCGACTAGTGCAGAGACCCAGTACTTC.

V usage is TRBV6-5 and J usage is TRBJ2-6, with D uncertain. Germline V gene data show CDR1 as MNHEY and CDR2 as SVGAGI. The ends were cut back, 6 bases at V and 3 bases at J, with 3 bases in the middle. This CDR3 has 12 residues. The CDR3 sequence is CASRGGANVLTF. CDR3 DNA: TGTGCCAGCAGGGGTGGGGCCAACGTCCTGACTTTC.

The CDR3 here is CASSGTSNTEAFF. The CDR3, as DNA: TGTGCCAGCAGCGGGACTTCGAACACTGAAGCTTTCTTT. V usage is TRBV5-4 and J usage is TRBJ1-1, with a weak D call TRBD1 (5 bases). The CDR3 is 13 amino acids. Germline V gene data show CDR1 as SGHNT and CDR2 as YYREEE (reference sequence). V lost 4 bases and J 1 base, leaving 8 bases between the germline ends.

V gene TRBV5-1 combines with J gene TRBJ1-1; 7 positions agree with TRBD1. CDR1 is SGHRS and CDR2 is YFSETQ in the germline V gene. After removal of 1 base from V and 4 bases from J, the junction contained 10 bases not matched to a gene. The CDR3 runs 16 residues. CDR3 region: CASSLSGQVGSTEAFF. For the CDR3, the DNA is TGCGCCAGCAGCTTGTCTGGACAGGTTGGGAGCACTGAAGCTTTCTTT.

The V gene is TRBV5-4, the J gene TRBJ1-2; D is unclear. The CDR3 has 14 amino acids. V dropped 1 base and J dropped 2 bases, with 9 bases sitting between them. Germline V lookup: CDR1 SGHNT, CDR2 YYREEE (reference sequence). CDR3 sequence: CASSLTGPNYGYTF. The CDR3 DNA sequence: TGTGCCAGCAGCTTGACCGGGCCCAACTATGGCTACACCTTC.

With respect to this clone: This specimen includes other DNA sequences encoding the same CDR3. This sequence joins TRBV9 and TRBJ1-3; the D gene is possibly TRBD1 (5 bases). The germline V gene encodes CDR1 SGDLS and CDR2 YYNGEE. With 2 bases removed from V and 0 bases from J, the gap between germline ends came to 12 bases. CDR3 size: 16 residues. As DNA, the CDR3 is TGTGCCAGCAGCGTTTCGACGGGGGACTCTGGAAACACCATATATTTT. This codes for CASSVSTGDSGNTIYF.

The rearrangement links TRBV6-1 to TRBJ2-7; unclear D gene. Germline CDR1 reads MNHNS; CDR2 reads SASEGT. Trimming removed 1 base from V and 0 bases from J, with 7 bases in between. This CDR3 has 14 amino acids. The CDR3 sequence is CASSEVGISYEQYF. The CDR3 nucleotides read TGTGCCAGCAGTGAAGTGGGGATCTCCTACGAGCAGTACTTC.

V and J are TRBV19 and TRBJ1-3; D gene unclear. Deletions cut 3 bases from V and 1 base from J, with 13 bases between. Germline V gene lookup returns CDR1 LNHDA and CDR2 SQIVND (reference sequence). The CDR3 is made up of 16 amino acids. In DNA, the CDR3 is TGTGCCAGTAGTATGCTGGGCCAGGCGTCTGGAAACACCATATATTTT. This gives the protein CASSMLGQASGNTIYF. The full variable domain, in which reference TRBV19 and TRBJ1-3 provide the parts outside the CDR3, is DGGITQSPKYLFRKEGQNVTLSCEQNLNHDAMYWYRQDPGQGLRLIYYSQIVNDFQKGDIAEGYSVSREKKESFPLTVTSAQKNPTAFYLCASSMLGQASGNTIYFGEGSWLTVV.

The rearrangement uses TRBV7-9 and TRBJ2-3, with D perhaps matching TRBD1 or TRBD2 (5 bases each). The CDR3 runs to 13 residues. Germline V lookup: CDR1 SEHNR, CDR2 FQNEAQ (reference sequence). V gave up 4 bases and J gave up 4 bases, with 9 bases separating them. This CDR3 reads CASSSQGADTQYF. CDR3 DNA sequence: TGTGCCAGCAGCTCCCAGGGAGCAGATACGCAGTATTTT.

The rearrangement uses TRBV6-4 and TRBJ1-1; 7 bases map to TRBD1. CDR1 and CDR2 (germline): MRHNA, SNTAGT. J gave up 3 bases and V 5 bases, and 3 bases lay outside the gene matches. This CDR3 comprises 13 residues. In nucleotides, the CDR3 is TGTGCCAGCAGTATTACAGGGGACACTGAAGCTTTCTTT. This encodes CASSITGDTEAFF.

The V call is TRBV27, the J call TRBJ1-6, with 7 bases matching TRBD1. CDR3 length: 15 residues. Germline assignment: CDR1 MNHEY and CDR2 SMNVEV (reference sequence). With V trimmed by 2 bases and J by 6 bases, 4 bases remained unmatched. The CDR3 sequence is CASSLSGTANSPLHF. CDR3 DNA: TGTGCCAGCAGTTTAAGCGGGACAGCTAATTCACCCCTCCACTTT.

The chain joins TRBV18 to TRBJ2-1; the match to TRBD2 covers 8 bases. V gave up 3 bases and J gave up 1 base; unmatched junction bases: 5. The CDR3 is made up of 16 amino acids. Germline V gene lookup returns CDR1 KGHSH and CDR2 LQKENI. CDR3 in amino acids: CASSPISGGSYNEQFF. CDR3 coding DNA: TGTGCCAGCTCACCCATCAGCGGGGGTTCCTACAATGAGCAGTTCTTC.

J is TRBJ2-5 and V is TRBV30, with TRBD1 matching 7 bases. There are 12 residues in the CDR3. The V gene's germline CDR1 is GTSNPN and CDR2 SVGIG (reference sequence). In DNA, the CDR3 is TGTGCTCGTGGACAGGCCGGGGAGACCCAGTACTTC. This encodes CARGQAGETQYF.

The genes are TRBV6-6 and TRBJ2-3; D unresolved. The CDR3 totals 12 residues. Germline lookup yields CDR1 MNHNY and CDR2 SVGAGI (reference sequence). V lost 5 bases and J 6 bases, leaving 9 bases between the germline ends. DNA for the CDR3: TGTGCCAGCAGTCGGGTGGCGGATACGCAGTATTTT. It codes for CASSRVADTQYF.

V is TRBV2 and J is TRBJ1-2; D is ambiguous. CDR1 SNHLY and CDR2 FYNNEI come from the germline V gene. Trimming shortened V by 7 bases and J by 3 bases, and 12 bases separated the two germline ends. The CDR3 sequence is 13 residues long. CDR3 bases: TGTGCCAGCATTCAAAGGGAGGACTATGGCTACACCTTC. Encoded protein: CASIQREDYGYTF.

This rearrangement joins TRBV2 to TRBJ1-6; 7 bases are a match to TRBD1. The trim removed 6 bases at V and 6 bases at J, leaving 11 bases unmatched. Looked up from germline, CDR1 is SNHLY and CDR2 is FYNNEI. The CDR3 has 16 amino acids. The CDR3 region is CASRLSMGQSNSPLHF. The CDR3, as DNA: TGTGCCAGCAGACTGAGTATGGGACAGTCTAATTCACCCCTCCACTTT.

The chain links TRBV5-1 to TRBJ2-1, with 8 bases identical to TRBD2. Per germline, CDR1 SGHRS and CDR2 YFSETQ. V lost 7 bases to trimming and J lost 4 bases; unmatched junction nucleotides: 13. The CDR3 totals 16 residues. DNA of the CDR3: TGCGCCAGCCATAGGACTAGCTACGGGATATACAATGAGCAGTTCTTC. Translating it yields CASHRTSYGIYNEQFF.

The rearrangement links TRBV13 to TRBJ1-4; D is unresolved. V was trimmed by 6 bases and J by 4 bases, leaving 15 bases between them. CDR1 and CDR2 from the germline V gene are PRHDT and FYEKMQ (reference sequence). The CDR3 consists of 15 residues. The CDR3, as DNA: TGTGCCAGCAGATTAACCGGGGAGAGTAATGAAAAACTGTTTTTT. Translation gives CASRLTGESNEKLFF. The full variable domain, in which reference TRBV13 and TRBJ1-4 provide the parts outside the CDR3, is AAGVIQSPRHLIKEKRETATLKCYPIPRHDTVYWYQQGPGQDPQFLISFYEKMQSDKGSIPDRFSAQQFSDYHSELNMSSLELGDSALYFCASRLTGESNEKLFFGSGTQLSVL.